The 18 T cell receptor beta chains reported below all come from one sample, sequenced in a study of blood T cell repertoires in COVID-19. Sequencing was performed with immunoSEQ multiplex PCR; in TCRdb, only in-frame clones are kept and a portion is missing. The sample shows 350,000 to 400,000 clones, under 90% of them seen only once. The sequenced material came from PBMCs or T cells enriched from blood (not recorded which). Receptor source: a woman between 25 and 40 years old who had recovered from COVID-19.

In DNA, the CDR3 is TGTGCCTCCCAGGCAGGGCGACAACTCACCGGGGAGCTGTTTTTT. Encoded protein: CASQAGRQLTGELFF. The chain couples TRBV30 to TRBJ2-2; weak D call: TRBD1 (5 bases). Germline V gene data show CDR1 as GTSNPN and CDR2 as SVGIG (reference sequence). V was cut by 7 bases and J by 4 bases, with 19 bases left in between. The CDR3 covers 15 residues.

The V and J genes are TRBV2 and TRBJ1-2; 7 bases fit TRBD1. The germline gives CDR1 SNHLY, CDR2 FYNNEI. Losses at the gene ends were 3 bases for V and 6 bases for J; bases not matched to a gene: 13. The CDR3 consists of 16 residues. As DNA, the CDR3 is TGTGCCAGCAGTGATTCCCCCGGGACAGAACTCGATGGCTACACCTTC. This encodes CASSDSPGTELDGYTF. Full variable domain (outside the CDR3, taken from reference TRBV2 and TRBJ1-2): EPEVTQTPSHQVTQMGQEVILRCVPISNHLYFYWYRQILGQKVEFLVSFYNNEISEKSEIFDDQFSVERPDGSNFTLKIRSTKLEDSAMYFCASSDSPGTELDGYTFGSGTRLTVV.

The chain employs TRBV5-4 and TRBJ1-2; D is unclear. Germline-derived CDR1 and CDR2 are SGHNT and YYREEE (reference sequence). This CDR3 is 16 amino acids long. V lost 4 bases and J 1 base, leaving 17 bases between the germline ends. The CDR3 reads CASSLTGVGINYGYTF. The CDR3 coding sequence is TGTGCCAGCAGCCTTACCGGGGTAGGGATTAACTATGGCTACACCTTC.

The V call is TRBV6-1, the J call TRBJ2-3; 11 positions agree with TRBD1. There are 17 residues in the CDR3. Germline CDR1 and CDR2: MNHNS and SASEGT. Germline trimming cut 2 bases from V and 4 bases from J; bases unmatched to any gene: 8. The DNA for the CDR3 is TGTGCCAGCAGTGAAAGGAGGACAGGGGGCTGGGCAGATACGCAGTATTTT. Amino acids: CASSERRTGGWADTQYF.

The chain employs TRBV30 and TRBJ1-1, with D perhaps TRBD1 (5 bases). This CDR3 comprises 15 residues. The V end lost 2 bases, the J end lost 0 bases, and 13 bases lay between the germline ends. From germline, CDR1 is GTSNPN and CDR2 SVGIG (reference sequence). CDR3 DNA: TGTGCCTGGAGTCTGTGGGGGGTCATGAACACTGAAGCTTTCTTT. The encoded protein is CAWSLWGVMNTEAFF. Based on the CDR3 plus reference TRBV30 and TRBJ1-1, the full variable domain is SQTIHQWPATLVQPVGSPLSLECTVEGTSNPNLYWYRQAAGRGLQLLFYSVGIGQISSEVPQNLSASRPQDRQFILSSKKLLLSDSGFYLCAWSLWGVMNTEAFFGQGTRLTVV.

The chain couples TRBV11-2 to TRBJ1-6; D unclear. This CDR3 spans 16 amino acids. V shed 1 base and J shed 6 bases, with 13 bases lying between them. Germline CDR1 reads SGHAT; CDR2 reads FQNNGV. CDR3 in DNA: TGTGCCAGCAGCTTAGCTTACCGGGATCTTAATTCACCCCTCCACTTT. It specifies CASSLAYRDLNSPLHF.

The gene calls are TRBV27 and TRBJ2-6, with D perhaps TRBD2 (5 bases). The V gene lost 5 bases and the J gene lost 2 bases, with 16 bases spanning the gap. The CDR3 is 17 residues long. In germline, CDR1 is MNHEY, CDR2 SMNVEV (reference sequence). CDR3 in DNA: TGTGCCAGCAGTCCCCGGACTGTGAACCCTGGGGCCAACGTCCTGACTTTC. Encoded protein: CASSPRTVNPGANVLTF.

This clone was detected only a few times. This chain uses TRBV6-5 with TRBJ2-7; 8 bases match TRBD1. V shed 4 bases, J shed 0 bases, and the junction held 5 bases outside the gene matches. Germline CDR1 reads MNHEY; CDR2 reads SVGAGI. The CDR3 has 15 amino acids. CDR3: CASSSSGGGSYEQYF. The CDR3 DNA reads TGTGCCAGCAGTTCCTCAGGGGGCGGCTCCTACGAGCAGTACTTC.

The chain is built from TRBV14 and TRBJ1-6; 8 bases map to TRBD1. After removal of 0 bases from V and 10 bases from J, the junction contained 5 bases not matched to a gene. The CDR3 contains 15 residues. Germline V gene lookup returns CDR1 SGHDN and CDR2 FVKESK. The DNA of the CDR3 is TGTGCCAGCAGCCAAGAAAGCAGGGGGCGGTCACCCCTCCACTTT. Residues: CASSQESRGRSPLHF.

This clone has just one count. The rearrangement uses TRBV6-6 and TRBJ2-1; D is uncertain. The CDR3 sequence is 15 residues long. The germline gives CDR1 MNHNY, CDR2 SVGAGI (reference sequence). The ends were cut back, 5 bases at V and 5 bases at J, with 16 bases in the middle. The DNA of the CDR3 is TGTGCCAGCAGTGTGACCGGCTTACGGGACAATGAGCAGTTCTTC. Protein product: CASSVTGLRDNEQFF.

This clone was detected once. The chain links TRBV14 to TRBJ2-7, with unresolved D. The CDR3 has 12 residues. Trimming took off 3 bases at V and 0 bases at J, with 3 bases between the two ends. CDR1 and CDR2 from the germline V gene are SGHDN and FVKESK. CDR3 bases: TGTGCCAGCAGCCACGTCTCCTACGAGCAGTACTTC. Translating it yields CASSHVSYEQYF. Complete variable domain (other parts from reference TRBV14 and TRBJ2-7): EAGVTQFPSHSVIEKGQTVTLRCDPISGHDNLYWYRRVMGKEIKFLLHFVKESKQDESGMPNNRFLAERTGGTYSTLKVQPAELEDSGVYFCASSHVSYEQYFGPGTRLTVT.

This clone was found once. DNA for the CDR3: TGTGCCACCAGTGATTTGCGGGGGGAAGAATCTACCTTC. It codes for CATSDLRGEESTF. The chain combines TRBV24-1 with TRBJ1-2; D perhaps matches TRBD1 (5 bases). Trimming pared 0 bases from V and 14 bases from J, leaving 15 bases between. The CDR3 is 13 amino acids. The germline V gene encodes CDR1 KGHDR and CDR2 SFDVKD.

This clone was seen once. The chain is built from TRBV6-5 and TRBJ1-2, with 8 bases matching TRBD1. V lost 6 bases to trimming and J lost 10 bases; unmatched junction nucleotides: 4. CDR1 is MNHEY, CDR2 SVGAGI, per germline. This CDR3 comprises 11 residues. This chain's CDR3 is CASRDRGPYTF. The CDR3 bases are TGTGCCAGCAGAGACAGGGGACCCTACACCTTC.

The CDR3 protein is CASSKGSLGNQPQHF. The DNA of the CDR3 is TGTGCCAGTAGTAAAGGGAGCCTGGGCAATCAGCCCCAGCATTTT. V is TRBV19 and J is TRBJ1-5, with unresolved D. Germline loops: CDR1 LNHDA, CDR2 SQIVND (reference sequence). V lost 4 bases to trimming and J lost 2 bases, with 12 bases between them. This CDR3 has 15 amino acids.

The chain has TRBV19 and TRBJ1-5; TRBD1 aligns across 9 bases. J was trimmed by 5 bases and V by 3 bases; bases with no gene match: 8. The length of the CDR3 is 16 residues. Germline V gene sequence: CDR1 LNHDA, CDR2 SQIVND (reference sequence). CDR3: CASSMGTGSSYQPQHF. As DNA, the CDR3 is TGTGCCAGTAGTATGGGGACAGGGTCTTCATATCAGCCCCAGCATTTT. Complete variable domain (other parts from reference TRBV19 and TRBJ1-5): DGGITQSPKYLFRKEGQNVTLSCEQNLNHDAMYWYRQDPGQGLRLIYYSQIVNDFQKGDIAEGYSVSREKKESFPLTVTSAQKNPTAFYLCASSMGTGSSYQPQHFGDGTRLSIL.

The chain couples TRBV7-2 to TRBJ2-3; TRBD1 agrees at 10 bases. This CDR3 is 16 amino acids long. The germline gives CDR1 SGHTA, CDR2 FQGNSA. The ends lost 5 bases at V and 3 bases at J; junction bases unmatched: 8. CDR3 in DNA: TGTGCCAGCAGCCCCGACAGGGGGCGGCGGACAGATACGCAGTATTTT. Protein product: CASSPDRGRRTDTQYF.

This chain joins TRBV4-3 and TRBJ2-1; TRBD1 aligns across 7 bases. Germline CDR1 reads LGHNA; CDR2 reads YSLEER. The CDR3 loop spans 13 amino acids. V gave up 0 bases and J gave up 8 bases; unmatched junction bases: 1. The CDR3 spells CASSQETGYEQFF. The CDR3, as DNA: TGCGCCAGCAGCCAAGAGACAGGGTATGAGCAGTTCTTC.

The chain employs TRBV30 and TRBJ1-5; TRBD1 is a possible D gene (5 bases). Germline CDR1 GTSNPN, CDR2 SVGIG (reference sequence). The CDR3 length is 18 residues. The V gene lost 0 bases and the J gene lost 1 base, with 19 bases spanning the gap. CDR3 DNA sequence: TGTGCCTGGAGTGTCTTTCGGGGGACTCCTAAGAGCAATCAGCCCCAGCATTTT. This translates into CAWSVFRGTPKSNQPQHF.